This T cell receptor beta chain comes out of a study of cytomegalovirus exposure and HLA in healthy donors. Study summary: The use of the same platform for the approximately 130 validation repertoires and the 600 to 700 first-cohort repertoires was reported by a later analysis. Study results and caveats: Rarity marked most TCR sequences, yet some public TCRs occurred in many donors.

TCRdb keeps only in-frame clones here, not all; method: immunoSEQ multiplex PCR. The repertoire holds more than 140,000 clones, with roughly nine tenths as singletons. The CDR3 consists of 13 residues. The germline V gene has CDR1 SGHAT and CDR2 FQDESV (reference sequence). Trimming at V came to 2 bases and at J to 7 bases, leaving 3 bases not matched to a gene. For this clone: Its antigen is currently unknown.

V and J are TRBV11-1 and TRBJ2-7, with 9 bases lining up with TRBD2. The TCR was taken from a woman younger than 35 in good health and CMV-seropositive. The sequenced sample consisted of PBMCs. The CDR3 sequence: CASSLRLAGEQYF. CDR3 coding DNA: TGTGCCAGCAGCTTACGGCTAGCGGGGGAGCAGTACTTC.